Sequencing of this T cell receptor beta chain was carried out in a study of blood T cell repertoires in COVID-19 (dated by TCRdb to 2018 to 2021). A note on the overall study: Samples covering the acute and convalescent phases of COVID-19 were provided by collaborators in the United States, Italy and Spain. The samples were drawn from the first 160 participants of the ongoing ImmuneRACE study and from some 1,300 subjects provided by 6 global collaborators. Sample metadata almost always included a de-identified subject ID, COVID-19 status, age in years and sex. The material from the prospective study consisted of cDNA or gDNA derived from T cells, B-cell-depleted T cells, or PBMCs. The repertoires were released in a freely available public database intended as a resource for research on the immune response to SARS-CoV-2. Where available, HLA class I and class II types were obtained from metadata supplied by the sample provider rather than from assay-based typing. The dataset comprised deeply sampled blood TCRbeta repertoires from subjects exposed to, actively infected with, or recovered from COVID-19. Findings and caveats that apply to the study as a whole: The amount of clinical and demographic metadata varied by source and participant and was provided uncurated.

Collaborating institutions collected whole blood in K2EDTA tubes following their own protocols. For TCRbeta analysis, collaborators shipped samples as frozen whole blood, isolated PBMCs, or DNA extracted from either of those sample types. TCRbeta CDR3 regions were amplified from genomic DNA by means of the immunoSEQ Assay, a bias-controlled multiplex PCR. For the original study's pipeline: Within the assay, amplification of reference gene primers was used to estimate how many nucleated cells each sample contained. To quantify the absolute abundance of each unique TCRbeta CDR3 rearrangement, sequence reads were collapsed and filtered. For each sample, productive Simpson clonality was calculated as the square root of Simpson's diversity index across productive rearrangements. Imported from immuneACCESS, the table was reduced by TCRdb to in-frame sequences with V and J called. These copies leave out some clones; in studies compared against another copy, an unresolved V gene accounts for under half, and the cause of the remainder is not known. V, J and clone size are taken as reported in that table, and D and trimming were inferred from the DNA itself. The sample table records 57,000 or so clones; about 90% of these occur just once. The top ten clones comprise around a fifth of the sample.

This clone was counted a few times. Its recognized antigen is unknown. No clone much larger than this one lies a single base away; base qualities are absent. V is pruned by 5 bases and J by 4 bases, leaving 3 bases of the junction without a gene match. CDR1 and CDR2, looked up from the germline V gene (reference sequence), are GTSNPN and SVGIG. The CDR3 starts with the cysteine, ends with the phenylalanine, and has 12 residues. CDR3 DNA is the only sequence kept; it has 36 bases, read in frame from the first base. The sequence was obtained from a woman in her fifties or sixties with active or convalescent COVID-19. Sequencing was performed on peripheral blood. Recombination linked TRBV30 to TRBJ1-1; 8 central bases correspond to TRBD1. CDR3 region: CAWGQGGTEAFF. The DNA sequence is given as TGTGCCTGGGGACAGGGAGGCACTGAAGCTTTCTTT.